The text below deals with one T cell receptor (beta chain). The data were obtained in a study of tumor-infiltrating lymphocytes in localized non-small cell lung cancer. Sequenced by immunoSEQ multiplex PCR; TCRdb stores in-frame clones only, minus some. The data show 15,000 to 20,000 clones, with about three quarters seen just once and about 4.3% held by the top ten. The clonotype was recovered from a human donor with non-small cell lung cancer. The sequenced material came from lung tumor tissue.

CDR3 DNA: TGTGCCAGCAGCCCGACTAGCGGAACCGGGGAGCTGTTTTTT. This sequence encodes CASSPTSGTGELFF. The chain recombines TRBV9 with TRBJ2-2; 9 bases are a match to TRBD2. Looked up from germline, CDR1 is SGDLS and CDR2 is YYNGEE. The CDR3 runs to 14 residues. V shed 4 bases, J shed 5 bases, and the junction held 3 bases outside the gene matches.